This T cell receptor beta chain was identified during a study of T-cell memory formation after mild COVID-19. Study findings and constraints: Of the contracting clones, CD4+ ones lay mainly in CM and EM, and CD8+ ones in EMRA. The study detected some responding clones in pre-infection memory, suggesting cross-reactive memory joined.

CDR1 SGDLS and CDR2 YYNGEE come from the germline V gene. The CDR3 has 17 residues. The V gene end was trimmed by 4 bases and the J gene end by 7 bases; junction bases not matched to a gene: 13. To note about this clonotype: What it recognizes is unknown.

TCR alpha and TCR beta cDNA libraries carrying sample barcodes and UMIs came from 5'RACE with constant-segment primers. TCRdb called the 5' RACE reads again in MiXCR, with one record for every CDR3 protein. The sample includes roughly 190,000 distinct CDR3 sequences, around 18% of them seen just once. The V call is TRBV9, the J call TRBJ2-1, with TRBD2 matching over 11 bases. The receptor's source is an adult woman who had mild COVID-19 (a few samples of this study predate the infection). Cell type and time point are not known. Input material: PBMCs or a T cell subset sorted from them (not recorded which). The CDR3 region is CASSFGTSGHWGNEQFF. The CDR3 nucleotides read TGTGCCAGCAGCTTCGGGACTAGCGGCCATTGGGGAAATGAGCAGTTCTTC.